A selection of T cell receptor beta chains follows, all from one sample in a study of blood T cell repertoires in COVID-19. The repertoire was sequenced with immunoSEQ multiplex PCR; TCRdb's copy has only in-frame clones and lacks some. The repertoire has about 310,000 clones, around 91% of them found once; the top ten carry about 1%. Input material: peripheral blood. These receptor sequences come from a woman aged 40 to 49 with COVID-19, enrolled during active disease. Each CDR3 is given with its conserved first and last residue. A D gene is named only where the DNA matches it firmly. The size entry is marked missing in some rows and otherwise reads once, few, many or a size class.

d_call: TRBD1
v_call: TRBV19
j_call: TRBJ1-2
clone_size: NA
cdr3_nt: TGTGCCAGTAGTATAGATGGACCCGGGACAGGACACTTC
cdr3_aa: CASSIDGPGTGHF

d_call: TRBD1
v_call: TRBV5-1
j_call: TRBJ1-4
clone_size: few
cdr3_nt: TGCGCCAGCAGCTTTGCGACAGGGGAAGAAAAACTGTTTTTT
cdr3_aa: CASSFATGEEKLFF

d_call: TRBD1
v_call: TRBV29-1
j_call: TRBJ1-1
clone_size: NA
cdr3_nt: TGCAGCGTTGCCTCATACAGGGGGCGTTGGACTGAAGCTTTCTTT
cdr3_aa: CSVASYRGRWTEAFF

d_call: NA
v_call: TRBV28
j_call: TRBJ1-2
clone_size: NA
cdr3_nt: TGTGCCAGCAGTTCCGGACAACTCTCTTATGGCTACACCTTC
cdr3_aa: CASSSGQLSYGYTF

d_call: TRBD2
v_call: TRBV5-1
j_call: TRBJ2-3
clone_size: NA
cdr3_nt: TGCGCCAGCAGCCGGGGACTAGCGGGGGGCACAGATACGCAGTATTTT
cdr3_aa: CASSRGLAGGTDTQYF

d_call: TRBD1
v_call: TRBV7-9
j_call: TRBJ1-4
clone_size: NA
cdr3_nt: TGTGCCAGCAGATCTACAGGGGGGGTGACTAATGAAAAACTGTTTTTT
cdr3_aa: CASRSTGGVTNEKLFF

d_call: NA
v_call: TRBV5-5
j_call: TRBJ1-2
clone_size: NA
cdr3_nt: TGTGCCAGCAGCCCCGGGGGTAACTATGGCTACACCTTC
cdr3_aa: CASSPGGNYGYTF

d_call: NA
v_call: TRBV29-1
j_call: TRBJ2-3
clone_size: NA
cdr3_nt: TGCAGCGTTGGACAGCGAGATACGCAGTATTTT
cdr3_aa: CSVGQRDTQYF

d_call: NA
v_call: TRBV25-1
j_call: TRBJ2-6
clone_size: NA
cdr3_nt: TGTGCCAGCAGTGCCGGCAGGGACTCTGGGGCCAACGTCCTGACTTTC
cdr3_aa: CASSAGRDSGANVLTF

d_call: NA
v_call: TRBV19
j_call: TRBJ1-2
clone_size: NA
cdr3_nt: TGTGCCAGTAGTATACAACCCAGCTATGGCTACACCTTC
cdr3_aa: CASSIQPSYGYTF

d_call: NA
v_call: TRBV19
j_call: TRBJ1-4
clone_size: NA
cdr3_nt: TGTGCCAGTAGTATACGTCCAGAGGGAAGTGAAAAACTGTTTTTT
cdr3_aa: CASSIRPEGSEKLFF

d_call: NA
v_call: TRBV28
j_call: TRBJ1-1
clone_size: NA
cdr3_nt: TGTGCCAGCAGGTCGCCAGGGGAGAACACTGAAGCTTTCTTT
cdr3_aa: CASRSPGENTEAFF

d_call: TRBD2
v_call: TRBV7-6
j_call: TRBJ2-5
clone_size: NA
cdr3_nt: TGTGCCAGCAGCGTTACTAGCGGAATCTCCGGCGGAGAGACCCAGTACTTC
cdr3_aa: CASSVTSGISGGETQYF

d_call: NA
v_call: TRBV7-9
j_call: TRBJ1-1
clone_size: once
cdr3_nt: TGTGCCAGCAGCTTAGCCGCGGCGAACACTGAAGCTTTCTTT
cdr3_aa: CASSLAAANTEAFF